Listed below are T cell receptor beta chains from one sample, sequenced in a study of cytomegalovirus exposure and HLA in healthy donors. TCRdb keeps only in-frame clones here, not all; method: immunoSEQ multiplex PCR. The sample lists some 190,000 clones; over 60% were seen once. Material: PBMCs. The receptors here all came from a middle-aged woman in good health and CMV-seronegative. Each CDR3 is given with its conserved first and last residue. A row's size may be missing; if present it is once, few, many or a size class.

CASSLSGGSTDTQYF NA TRBV7-7 15 TRBJ2-3
CASSLRETGELFF NA TRBV5-6 13 TRBJ2-2
CASSELGTGGINEQFF NA TRBV25-1 16 TRBJ2-1
CASSPTYNQPQHF NA TRBV7-2 13 TRBJ1-5
CASKASRSSYEQYF NA TRBV19 14 TRBJ2-7
CASSPPAGGNNEQFF NA TRBV19 15 TRBJ2-1
CASSLKGDRGYSPLHF NA TRBV7-3 16 TRBJ1-6
CSVDRDRGRGETQYF NA TRBV29-1 15 TRBJ2-5
CASTAGGVYEQYF NA TRBV19 13 TRBJ2-7
CASSLSGDYGYTF NA TRBV6-5 13 TRBJ1-2
CASIRRELGNEQFF NA TRBV7-3 14 TRBJ2-1
CASSKGNSGSGLSGEEQFF once TRBV21-1 19 TRBJ2-1
CASSLQVKTGANEKLFF few TRBV18 17 TRBJ1-4
CASSTQTGGNYGYTF few TRBV19 15 TRBJ1-2
CASSEALGGTVPYEQYF NA TRBV2 17 NA
CASSIEVQVHQPQHF NA TRBV19 15 TRBJ1-5
CASSLYAGVSYNEQFF NA TRBV11-2 16 TRBJ2-1
CASISPTDTQYF few TRBV6-5 12 TRBJ2-3
CASSLKGTGAYNEQFF NA TRBV7-3 16 TRBJ2-1
CASSLRANTDTQYF NA TRBV7-2 14 TRBJ2-3
CASSLGWLASNEQFF NA TRBV7-2 15 TRBJ2-1
CASSLGISGYNEQFF few TRBV7-2 15 TRBJ2-1
CASSSNQRTGELFF few TRBV7-9 14 TRBJ2-2
CASSFAPGGGNTIYF NA TRBV7-2 15 TRBJ1-3
CASTSRPGANVLTF NA TRBV27 14 TRBJ2-6
CASSISGSAGTKVYNEQFF NA TRBV19 19 TRBJ2-1
CASSGPDRVATEAFF once TRBV7-3 15 TRBJ1-1
CASSRGGLGYTF NA TRBV6-5 12 TRBJ1-2
CASSPFFEGAIDEQYF NA TRBV5-1 16 NA
CASSMSPGGSRETQYF NA TRBV19 16 TRBJ2-5
CASSLGTGDNQPQHF NA TRBV5-1 15 TRBJ1-5
CASIPDRRTEAFF NA TRBV19 13 TRBJ1-1
CASSYNPRDRHLREQYF NA TRBV19 17 TRBJ2-7
CASSLQVTGNTIYF NA TRBV19 14 TRBJ1-3
CASSLGVGGASETGELFF NA TRBV7-8 18 TRBJ2-2
CASSSGLAGGGVDTGELFF NA TRBV5-1 19 TRBJ2-2
CASSGAGGLRSNQPQHF NA TRBV2 17 TRBJ1-5
CSVERGGTQYF NA TRBV29-1 11 TRBJ2-5
CASSPAPARQGWGQPQHF NA TRBV18 18 TRBJ1-5
CASSLGYREVGNQPQHF NA TRBV11-3 17 TRBJ1-5
CASSYPGTGGNTIYF NA TRBV6-6 15 TRBJ1-3
CASSFQMTGNGYTF NA TRBV7-2 14 TRBJ1-2
CASSPRDRTYEQYF NA TRBV7-9 14 TRBJ2-7
CASGDREAFF NA TRBV25-1 10 TRBJ1-1
CASSDLAESTDTQYF NA TRBV9 15 TRBJ2-3
CAWSAFQGQGYTF NA TRBV30 13 TRBJ1-2
CASSFGTGNGEQFF few TRBV5-1 14 TRBJ2-1
CASSVWAGGSFNYGYTF NA TRBV9 17 TRBJ1-2
CASSLIGAAGANVLTF once TRBV5-6 16 TRBJ2-6
CASSTGTSGDTDTQYF NA TRBV5-1 16 TRBJ2-3
CASSMRGQGTSGRVTDTQYF NA TRBV19 20 TRBJ2-3
CASSSPTSGRGARGADTQYF NA TRBV27 20 TRBJ2-3
CASSHEGMNTEAFF NA TRBV19 14 TRBJ1-1